This T cell receptor (beta chain) is from a study of early T cells in non-severe SARS-CoV-2 infection (dated by TCRdb to about 2021). Study-level background: Because TCR sequencing relied on bulk RNA taken from unsorted whole blood, pairing of alpha and beta chains was not possible.

Here is what the overall study found, with its caveats: VDJdb matching was skewed toward anti-spike CD8 responses and likely underestimated virus-specific expansions by missing private and CD4 specificities.

A case-control design nested within a healthcare worker cohort in London, UK, was used, with weekly nasopharyngeal swab PCR tests and blood sampling performed. Healthcare workers were enrolled in the week of the UK lockdown, from 23 to 31 March 2020, and were followed every week for up to roughly 15 weeks. The library came from 5' RACE. Data came from a NextSeq 500. The TCR library protocol attached unique molecular identifiers to individual cDNA molecules to correct for sequencing error and PCR bias. Both TCR alpha and beta chains were sequenced, and tight co-correlation was observed between alpha and beta sequence abundances in each sample. The original pipeline was this. Decombinator V4 was used to perform V gene, J gene and CDR3 annotation of TCR sequences. Expanded TCRs were defined as changing significantly between any two time points under a Poisson model with p below 0.0001. TCR abundances were normalised to the total number of TCRs sequenced per sample and were expressed as counts per million. TRAV1-2 paired with TRAJ12, TRAJ20 or TRAJ33 defined MAIT TCRs, while TRAV10 paired with TRAJ18 defined iNKT TCRs. VDJdb, accessed 1 November 2021, was searched for CMV, EBV and SARS-CoV-2 annotated TCRs, excluding TCRs annotated for multiple antigens. TCRdb's own reprocessing of the public reads used fastp at Q25 and MiXCR and kept productive beta chains. Rows are combined by CDR3 protein, so each entry shows the most common genes and DNA. The V and J calls and clone size come from TCRdb's table, not from the authors' own analysis. The sample includes about 27,000 distinct CDR3 sequences, with about 2.7% observed a single time. The leading ten clones occupy 0.72% of the sample.

The sample holds a few counts of this clonotype. Which antigen it targets is not known. No much larger clonotype is one base removed from it; base qualities were not supplied. Via the germline V gene (reference sequence), CDR1 is SEHNR and CDR2 FQNEAQ. The CDR3 sequence holds 13 residues, the cysteine and phenylalanine included. The entry retains the CDR3 DNA only, 39 bases that are in frame from base 1. V loses 5 bases of germline sequence and J loses 10 bases, and the interval between the two ends is 15 bases. The TCR was taken from an adult who was a healthcare worker with PCR-confirmed SARS-CoV-2 infection or an uninfected control (not recorded which). The material sequenced was whole blood. The chain was built from TRBV7-9 and TRBJ2-1; the D gene is perhaps TRBD2, on 6 matching bases. The CDR3 reads CASSQFGGREQFF. At the DNA level, the sequence is TGTGCCAGCAGCCAATTCGGGGGTCGCGAGCAGTTCTTC.